The 17 T cell receptor beta chains below come from one sample, sequenced in a study of blood T cell repertoires in COVID-19. Method: immunoSEQ multiplex PCR; TCRdb's copy keeps in-frame clones and lacks some. Here the sample spans some 40,000 clones, roughly four fifths being singletons. The sequenced material came from peripheral blood. These receptors all stem from a woman aged 80 or over with acute or convalescent COVID-19.

The chain uses TRBV5-4 and TRBJ2-7; the match to TRBD1 covers 9 bases. CDR1 and CDR2 from the germline V gene are SGHNT and YYREEE (reference sequence). The ends lost 4 bases at V and 7 bases at J; junction bases unmatched: 6. CDR3 length: 13 residues. The DNA for the CDR3 is TGTGCCAGCAGCAAGGACAGGGGAGAGGAGCAGTACTTC. Its translation: CASSKDRGEEQYF. Drawing the rest from reference TRBV5-4 and TRBJ2-7, the complete variable domain is ETGVTQSPTHLIKTRGQQVTLRCSSQSGHNTVSWYQQALGQGPQFIFQYYREEENGRGNFPPRFSGLQFPNYSSELNVNALELDDSALYLCASSKDRGEEQYFGPGTRLTVT.

This chain joins TRBV5-1 and TRBJ1-6; 7 nucleotides align to TRBD1. The length of the CDR3 is 15 residues. Germline values: CDR1 SGHRS, CDR2 YFSETQ. V trimming: 4 bases; J trimming: 7 bases; junction bases outside the gene matches: 8. In DNA form, the CDR3 reads TGCGCCAGCAGCCAAGAGACAGGGTTCAATTCACCCCTCCACTTT. This translates into CASSQETGFNSPLHF.

This rearrangement joins TRBV5-1 to TRBJ1-1, with 10 positions matching TRBD1. The CDR3 sequence is 17 residues long. Trimming removed 4 bases from V and 1 base from J; junction bases left unmatched: 10. Germline V CDR1 and CDR2: SGHRS, YFSETQ. The CDR3 nucleotides read TGCGCCAGCAGCCTGTGGACAGGGGGACTTAAGAACACTGAAGCTTTCTTT. Its protein product is CASSLWTGGLKNTEAFF.

This clone has only one observation. The chain recombines TRBV5-1 with TRBJ1-5; D unresolved. Germline CDR1 is SGHRS and CDR2 is YFSETQ. The CDR3 covers 14 residues. V lost 4 bases and J lost 6, with 14 bases in between. Here the CDR3 reads CASSPTLGGQPQHF. The CDR3 DNA sequence: TGCGCCAGCAGCCCCACCTTGGGAGGTCAGCCCCAGCATTTT.

The chain recombines TRBV9 with TRBJ1-3, with D tentatively TRBD1 (5 bases). Looked up from germline, CDR1 is SGDLS and CDR2 is YYNGEE. The CDR3 sequence is 16 residues long. The V end was cut by 0 bases, the J end by 1 base, with 11 bases between. CDR3 coding DNA: TGTGCCAGCAGCGTAGGGGGCCGTGGTTCTGGAAACACCATATATTTT. This codes for CASSVGGRGSGNTIYF.

The DNA of the CDR3 is TGCGCCAGCAGCAACGGACTAGCTGAGACCCAGTACTTC. Amino acid sequence: CASSNGLAETQYF. The V call is TRBV5-1, the J call TRBJ2-5, with 8 bases lining up with TRBD2. The V gene's germline CDR1 is SGHRS and CDR2 YFSETQ. The CDR3 runs 13 residues. Unmatched junction bases numbered 4, after V lost 4 bases and J lost 5 bases.

The V and J genes are TRBV25-1 and TRBJ1-1, with D perhaps matching TRBD1 (5 bases). The length of the CDR3 is 14 residues. The V gene lost 8 bases and the J gene lost 1 base, with 14 bases spanning the gap. CDR1 and CDR2 from the germline V gene are MGHDK and SYGVNS. The CDR3 bases are TGTGCCAGCCTCGGGGGGACGGCGAACACTGAAGCTTTCTTT. It is translated as CASLGGTANTEAFF. The full variable domain, rest sourced from reference TRBV25-1 and TRBJ1-1, is EADIYQTPRYLVIGTGKKITLECSQTMGHDKMYWYQQDPGMELHLIHYSYGVNSTEKGDLSSESTVSRIRTEHFPLTLESARPSHTSQYLCASLGGTANTEAFFGQGTRLTVV.

J is TRBJ2-5 and V is TRBV5-4; 8 nucleotides line up with TRBD2. CDR1 and CDR2 (germline): SGHNT, YYREEE (reference sequence). The CDR3 extends over 16 amino acids. Trimming cost V 2 bases and J 2 bases; bases outside gene matches: 8. The CDR3: CASSFRRGGSQETQYF. CDR3 nucleotide sequence: TGTGCCAGCAGCTTTCGACGGGGGGGCTCGCAAGAGACCCAGTACTTC.

This chain joins TRBV5-1 and TRBJ2-3; TRBD2 matches at 9 bases. Trimming took 2 bases from V and 2 from J; bases not matched to a gene: 3. The CDR3 extends over 15 amino acids. CDR1 is SGHRS and CDR2 is YFSETQ in the germline V gene. The CDR3, as DNA: TGCGCCAGCAGCTTAGCGGGGGGTACCACAGATACGCAGTATTTT. This codes for CASSLAGGTTDTQYF.

This clone came up a few times. The rearrangement joins TRBV14 to TRBJ1-2; 9 bases map to TRBD1. In germline, CDR1 is SGHDN, CDR2 FVKESK. This CDR3 is 17 amino acids long. V was pared by 4 bases and J by 4 bases, with 13 bases of the junction left unmatched. CDR3 amino acids: CASSRLRGQGGIYGYTF. CDR3 nucleotide sequence: TGTGCCAGCAGCCGTCTACGGGGACAGGGAGGCATCTATGGCTACACCTTC.

The chain uses TRBV18 and TRBJ2-2; the match to TRBD1 covers 9 bases. The V and J ends lost 1 base and 4 bases, in that order; junction bases with no gene match: 7. The CDR3 contains 17 residues. Germline V gene sequence: CDR1 KGHSH, CDR2 LQKENI. This chain's CDR3 is CASSPRRDRVGTGELFF. The CDR3 DNA sequence: TGTGCCAGCTCACCACGACGGGACAGGGTAGGCACCGGGGAGCTGTTTTTT.

The genes are TRBV3-1 (or the pseudogene TRBV3-2) and TRBJ2-1; 10 nucleotides match TRBD2. CDR1 LGHDT and CDR2 YNNKEL come from the germline V gene (reference sequence). V lost 0 bases and J lost 2; bases outside the gene matches: 7. This CDR3 contains 18 residues. The CDR3: CASSQDLTSGAPYNEQFF. The CDR3 bases are TGTGCCAGCAGCCAAGATCTAACTAGCGGGGCCCCCTACAATGAGCAGTTCTTC.

DNA for the CDR3: TGTGCCAGCAGCTTCGGGACCTACAATGAGCAGTTCTTC. The encoded protein is CASSFGTYNEQFF. The chain employs TRBV7-2 and TRBJ2-1, with D maybe TRBD2 (5 bases). V was cut by 3 bases and J by 2 bases, with 5 bases left in between. Germline V gene sequence: CDR1 SGHTA, CDR2 FQGNSA. The CDR3 has 13 amino acids.

This chain links TRBV27 with TRBJ2-3; 7 positions match TRBD1. The length of the CDR3 is 15 residues. Germline V CDR1 and CDR2: MNHEY, SMNVEV (reference sequence). Germline trimming cut 7 bases from V and 3 bases from J; bases unmatched to any gene: 10. The CDR3 coding sequence is TGTGCCAGCAACTCGGACAGGACGGGGACAGATACGCAGTATTTT. As protein: CASNSDRTGTDTQYF.

The J gene is TRBJ1-2, the V gene TRBV6-6; 8 bases agree with TRBD1. The CDR3 loop spans 15 amino acids. The V and J ends lost 9 bases and 3 bases, in that order; junction bases with no gene match: 12. Germline V gives CDR1 MNHNY, CDR2 SVGAGI (reference sequence). DNA for the CDR3: TGTGCCAGTCAGAGGGCAGGGGGCGATGACTATGGCTACACCTTC. It yields the protein CASQRAGGDDYGYTF.

This clone was detected a few times. The J gene is TRBJ2-5, the V gene TRBV29-1; possible D gene TRBD2, 7 bases. The germline CDR1 and CDR2 sequences are SQVTM and ANQGSEA. This CDR3 is 14 amino acids long. The ends were cut back, 3 bases at V and 4 bases at J, with 15 bases in the middle. CDR3 coding DNA: TGCAGCGTTGATCCAGAGGGGGGGGCAGAGACCCAGTACTTC. Translation: CSVDPEGGAETQYF.

V is TRBV28 and J is TRBJ1-5; D remains unclear. The CDR3 has 14 amino acids. Germline V gene lookup returns CDR1 MDHEN and CDR2 SYDVKM. V lost 5 bases, J lost 2 bases, and 10 bases lay in between. CDR3 sequence reads: CASSPPGRNQPQHF. The CDR3 bases are TGTGCCAGCAGTCCCCCTGGGCGCAATCAGCCCCAGCATTTT.